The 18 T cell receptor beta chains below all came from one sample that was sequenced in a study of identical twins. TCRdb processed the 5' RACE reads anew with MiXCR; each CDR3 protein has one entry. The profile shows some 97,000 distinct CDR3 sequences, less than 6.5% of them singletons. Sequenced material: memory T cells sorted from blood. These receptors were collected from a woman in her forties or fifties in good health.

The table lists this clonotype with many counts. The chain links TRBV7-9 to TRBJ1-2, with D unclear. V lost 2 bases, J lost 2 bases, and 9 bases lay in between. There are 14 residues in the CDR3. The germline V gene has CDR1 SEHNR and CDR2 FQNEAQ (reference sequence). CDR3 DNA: TGTGCCAGCAGCTTATCGAACACCAACTATGGCTACACCTTC. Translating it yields CASSLSNTNYGYTF.

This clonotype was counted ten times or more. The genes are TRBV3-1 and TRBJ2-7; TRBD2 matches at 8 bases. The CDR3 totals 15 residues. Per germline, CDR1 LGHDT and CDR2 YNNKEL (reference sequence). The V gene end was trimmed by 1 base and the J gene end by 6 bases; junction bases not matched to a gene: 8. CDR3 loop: CASSQGAGGTGEQYF. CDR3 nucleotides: TGTGCCAGCAGCCAAGGGGCGGGGGGTACGGGCGAGCAGTACTTC.

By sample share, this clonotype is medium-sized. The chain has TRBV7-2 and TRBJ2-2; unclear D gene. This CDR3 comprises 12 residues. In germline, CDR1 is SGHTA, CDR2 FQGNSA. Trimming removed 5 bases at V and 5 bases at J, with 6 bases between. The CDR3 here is CASSPQTGELFF. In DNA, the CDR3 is TGTGCCAGCAGCCCACAAACCGGGGAGCTGTTTTTT. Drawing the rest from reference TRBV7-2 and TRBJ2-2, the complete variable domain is GAGVSQSPSNKVTEKGKDVELRCDPISGHTALYWYRQSLGQGLEFLIYFQGNSAPDKSGLPSDRFSAERTGGSVSTLTIQRTQQEDSAVYLCASSPQTGELFFGEGSRLTVL.

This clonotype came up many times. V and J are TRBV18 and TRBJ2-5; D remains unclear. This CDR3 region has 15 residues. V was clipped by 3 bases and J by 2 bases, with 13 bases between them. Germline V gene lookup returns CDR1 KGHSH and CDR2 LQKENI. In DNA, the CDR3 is TGTGCCAGCTCACCTATAGGCGCGACTCAAGAGACCCAGTACTTC. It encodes CASSPIGATQETQYF.

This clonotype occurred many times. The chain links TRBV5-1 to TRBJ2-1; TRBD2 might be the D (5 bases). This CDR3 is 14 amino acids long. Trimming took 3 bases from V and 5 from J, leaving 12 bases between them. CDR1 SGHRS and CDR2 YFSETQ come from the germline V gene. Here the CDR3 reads CASSSGGLDNEQFF. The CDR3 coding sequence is TGCGCCAGCAGCTCCGGAGGTCTCGACAATGAGCAGTTCTTC.

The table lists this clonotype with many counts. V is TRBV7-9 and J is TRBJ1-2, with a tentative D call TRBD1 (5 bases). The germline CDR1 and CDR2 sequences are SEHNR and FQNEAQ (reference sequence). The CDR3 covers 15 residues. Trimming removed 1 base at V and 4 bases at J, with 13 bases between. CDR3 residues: CASSLEVSGSYGYTF. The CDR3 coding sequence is TGTGCCAGCAGCTTAGAAGTTTCAGGGTCCTATGGCTACACCTTC. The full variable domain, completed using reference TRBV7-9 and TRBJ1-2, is DTGVSQNPRHKITKRGQNVTFRCDPISEHNRLYWYRQTLGQGPEFLTYFQNEAQLEKSRLLSDRFSAERPKGSFSTLEIQRTEQGDSAMYLCASSLEVSGSYGYTFGSGTRLTVV.

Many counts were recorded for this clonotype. The CDR3 loop is CASSLPVGRGENEQFF. DNA for the CDR3: TGTGCCAGCAGCTTACCTGTCGGGAGGGGGGAGAATGAGCAGTTCTTC. The chain links TRBV5-4 to TRBJ2-1, with 8 bases fitting TRBD2. CDR1 and CDR2 from the germline V gene are SGHNT and YYREEE (reference sequence). V shed 2 bases and J 7 bases; nucleotides not matched to a gene: 11. CDR3 length: 16 residues.

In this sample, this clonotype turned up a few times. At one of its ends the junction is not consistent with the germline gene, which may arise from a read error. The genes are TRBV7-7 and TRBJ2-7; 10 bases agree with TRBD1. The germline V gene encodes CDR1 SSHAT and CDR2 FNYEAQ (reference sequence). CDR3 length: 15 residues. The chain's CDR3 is CASSSDAGTGVEQYF. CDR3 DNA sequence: TGTGCTAGCAGCTCCGACGCCGGGACAGGGGTCGAGCAGTACTTC.

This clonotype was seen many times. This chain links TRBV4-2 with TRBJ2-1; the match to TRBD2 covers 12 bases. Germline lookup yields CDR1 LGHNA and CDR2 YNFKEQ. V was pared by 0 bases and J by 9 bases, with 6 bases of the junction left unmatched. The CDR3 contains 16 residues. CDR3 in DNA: TGTGCCAGCAGCCAAGACCCTAGCGGGAGGGGTGGTGAGCAGTTCTTC. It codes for CASSQDPSGRGGEQFF.

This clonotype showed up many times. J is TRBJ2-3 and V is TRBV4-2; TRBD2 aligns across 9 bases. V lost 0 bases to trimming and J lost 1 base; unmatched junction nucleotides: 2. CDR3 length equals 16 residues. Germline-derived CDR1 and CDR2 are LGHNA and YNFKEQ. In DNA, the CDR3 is TGTGCCAGCAGCCAAGAGGTAGCGGGGGGCACAGATACGCAGTATTTT. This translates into CASSQEVAGGTDTQYF.

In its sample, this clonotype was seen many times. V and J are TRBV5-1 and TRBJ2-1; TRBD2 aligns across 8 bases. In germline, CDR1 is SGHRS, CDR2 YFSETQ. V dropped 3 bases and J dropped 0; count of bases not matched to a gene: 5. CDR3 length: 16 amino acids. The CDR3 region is CASSYISGSSYNEQFF. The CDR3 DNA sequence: TGCGCCAGCAGCTATATAAGCGGGAGCTCCTACAATGAGCAGTTCTTC. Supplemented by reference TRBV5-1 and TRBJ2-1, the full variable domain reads KAGVTQTPRYLIKTRGQQVTLSCSPISGHRSVSWYQQTPGQGLQFLFEYFSETQRNKGNFPGRFSGRQFSNSRSEMNVSTLELGDSALYLCASSYISGSSYNEQFFGPGTRLTVL.

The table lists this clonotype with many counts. This chain's CDR3 is CASSPPVWFF. The CDR3, as DNA: TGTGCCAGCAGCCCCCCAGTTTGGTTCTTC. This sequence joins TRBV7-3 and TRBJ2-1; no firm D call. The germline V gene has CDR1 SGHTA and CDR2 FQGTGA. The length of the CDR3 is 10 residues. V shed 5 bases and J shed 15 bases, with 11 bases lying between them. Full variable domain (remainder filled in from reference TRBV7-3 and TRBJ2-1): GAGVSQTPSNKVTEKGKYVELRCDPISGHTALYWYRQSLGQGPEFLIYFQGTGAADDSGLPNDRFFAVRPEGSVSTLKIQRTERGDSAVYLCASSPPVWFFGPGTRLTVL.

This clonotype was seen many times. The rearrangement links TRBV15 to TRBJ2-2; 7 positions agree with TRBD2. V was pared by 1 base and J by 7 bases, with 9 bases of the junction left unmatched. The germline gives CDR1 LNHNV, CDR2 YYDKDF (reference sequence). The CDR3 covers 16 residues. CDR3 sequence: CATSRVAAGLSGELFF. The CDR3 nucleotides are TGTGCCACCAGCAGAGTTGCAGCGGGATTAAGCGGGGAGCTGTTTTTT.

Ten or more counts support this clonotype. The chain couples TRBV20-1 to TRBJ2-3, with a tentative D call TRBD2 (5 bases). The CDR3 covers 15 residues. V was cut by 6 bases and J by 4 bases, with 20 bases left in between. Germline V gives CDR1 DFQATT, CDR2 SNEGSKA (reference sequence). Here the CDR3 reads CSAKRRTGWADTQYF. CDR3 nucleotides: TGCAGTGCCAAGAGACGGACTGGTTGGGCAGATACGCAGTATTTT.

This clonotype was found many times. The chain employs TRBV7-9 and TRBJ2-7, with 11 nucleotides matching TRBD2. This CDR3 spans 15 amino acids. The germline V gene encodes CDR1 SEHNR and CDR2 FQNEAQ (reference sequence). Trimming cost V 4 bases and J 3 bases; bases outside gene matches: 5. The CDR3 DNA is TGTGCCAGCAGCTCGACTAGCGGGAAGGTCTACGAGCAGTACTTC. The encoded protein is CASSSTSGKVYEQYF.

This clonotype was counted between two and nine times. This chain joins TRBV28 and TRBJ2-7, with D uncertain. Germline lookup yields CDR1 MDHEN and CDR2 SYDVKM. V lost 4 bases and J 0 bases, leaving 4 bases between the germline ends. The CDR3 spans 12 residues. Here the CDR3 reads CASSSLSYEQYF. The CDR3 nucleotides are TGTGCCAGCAGTTCCCTCTCCTACGAGCAGTACTTC. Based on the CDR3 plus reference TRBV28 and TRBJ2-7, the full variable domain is DVKVTQSSRYLVKRTGEKVFLECVQDMDHENMFWYRQDPGLGLRLIYFSYDVKMKEKGDIPEGYSVSREKKERFSLILESASTNQTSMYLCASSSLSYEQYFGPGTRLTVT.

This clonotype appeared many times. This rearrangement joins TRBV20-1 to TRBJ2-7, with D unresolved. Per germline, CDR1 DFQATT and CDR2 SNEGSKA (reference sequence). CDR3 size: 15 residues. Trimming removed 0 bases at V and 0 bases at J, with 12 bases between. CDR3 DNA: TGCAGTGCTAGAGATGAATCTGTGAGCTCCTACGAGCAGTACTTC. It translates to CSARDESVSSYEQYF.

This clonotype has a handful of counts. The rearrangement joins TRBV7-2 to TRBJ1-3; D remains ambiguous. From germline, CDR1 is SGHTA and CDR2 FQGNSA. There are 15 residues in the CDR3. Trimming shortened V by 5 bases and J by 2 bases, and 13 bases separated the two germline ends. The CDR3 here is CASSDLTPTGNTIYF. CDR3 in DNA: TGTGCCAGCAGCGACCTGACCCCCACTGGAAACACCATATATTTT.